A single sample is the source of the 21 T cell receptor beta chains below, sequenced in a study of shared clonotypes between healthy human individuals. Sequencing was performed with immunoSEQ multiplex PCR; in TCRdb, only in-frame clones are kept and a portion is missing. Among about a million clones listed, roughly 77% were seen once. What was sequenced was memory CD4+ T cells from PBMCs. The sample's subset: CD45RA-negative fraction. The source is a man younger than 35 in good health. Some clones in this sample may be carry-over from other donors' samples.

The chain joins TRBV9 to TRBJ2-2; D perhaps matches TRBD2 (5 bases). Trimming left V 4 bases short and J 1 base short, with 11 bases between. The germline V gene encodes CDR1 SGDLS and CDR2 YYNGEE. This CDR3 comprises 15 residues. CDR3 bases: TGTGCCAGCAGCCCCCGGACTCAGAACACCGGGGAGCTGTTTTTT. Protein product: CASSPRTQNTGELFF.

The rearrangement uses TRBV7-2 and TRBJ2-7; no reliable D call. There are 15 residues in the CDR3. In germline, CDR1 is SGHTA, CDR2 FQGNSA. Trimming removed 5 bases from V and 0 bases from J, with 14 bases in between. CDR3 DNA sequence: TGTGCCAGCAGCCGCCCCGCCCCGACCTCCTACGAGCAGTACTTC. Translated: CASSRPAPTSYEQYF.

The chain joins TRBV7-9 to TRBJ2-5; TRBD2 might be the D (6 bases). Germline V gene data show CDR1 as SEHNR and CDR2 as FQNEAQ (reference sequence). V was cut by 0 bases and J by 1 base, with 21 bases left in between. The CDR3 loop spans 19 amino acids. The CDR3 coding sequence is TGTGCCAGCAGCTTAGCGGCTGGGAGGACAATGAACTTCCAAGAGACCCAGTACTTC. Protein: CASSLAAGRTMNFQETQYF.

V is TRBV19 and J is TRBJ2-1; possible D gene TRBD2, 6 bases. CDR3 length equals 13 residues. Trimming took off 4 bases at V and 8 bases at J, with 12 bases between the two ends. The germline gives CDR1 LNHDA, CDR2 SQIVND (reference sequence). CDR3 protein: CASSTDRDYEQFF. In nucleotides, the CDR3 is TGTGCCAGTAGTACTGACCGGGACTATGAGCAGTTCTTC. Using reference TRBV19 and TRBJ2-1 for the parts outside the CDR3, the full variable domain is DGGITQSPKYLFRKEGQNVTLSCEQNLNHDAMYWYRQDPGQGLRLIYYSQIVNDFQKGDIAEGYSVSREKKESFPLTVTSAQKNPTAFYLCASSTDRDYEQFFGPGTRLTVL.

This clone was detected only once. The genes are TRBV18 and TRBJ2-3; tentatively, D is TRBD1 (6 bases). Trimming took off 3 bases at V and 0 bases at J, with 13 bases between the two ends. The CDR3 covers 16 residues. The germline gives CDR1 KGHSH, CDR2 LQKENI. The CDR3 DNA reads TGTGCCAGCTCACCCCCGGGACATACTAGCACAGATACGCAGTATTTT. Amino acids: CASSPPGHTSTDTQYF.

The chain couples TRBV14 to TRBJ1-3; D remains ambiguous. V lost 1 base to trimming and J lost 4 bases, with 11 bases between them. The germline gives CDR1 SGHDN, CDR2 FVKESK. There are 15 residues in the CDR3. The CDR3 protein is CASSQGQNFGNTIYF. In DNA, the CDR3 is TGTGCCAGCAGCCAAGGGCAGAACTTCGGAAACACCATATATTTT.

The gene calls are TRBV5-1 and TRBJ2-7; weak D call: TRBD1 (5 bases). Germline-derived CDR1 and CDR2 are SGHRS and YFSETQ. V was cut by 0 bases and J by 0 bases, with 7 bases left in between. The CDR3 extends over 14 amino acids. The CDR3 is CASSLEGASYEQYF. The CDR3 DNA reads as TGCGCCAGCAGCTTGGAAGGGGCCTCCTACGAGCAGTACTTC.

Remarks on this clone: The same CDR3 also results from other DNA sequences found in this sample. The V call is TRBV7-9, the J call TRBJ2-3; unclear D gene. The V gene's germline CDR1 is SEHNR and CDR2 FQNEAQ (reference sequence). Trimming left V 1 base short and J 3 bases short, with 5 bases between. The CDR3 contains 13 residues. The CDR3 DNA follows: TGTGCCAGCAGCTTAGTAGGTACAGATACGCAGTATTTT. Protein product: CASSLVGTDTQYF.

The rearrangement joins TRBV7-2 to TRBJ2-1; no definite D call. Trimming left V 1 base short and J 7 bases short, with 14 bases between. The germline gives CDR1 SGHTA, CDR2 FQGNSA. The CDR3 loop spans 15 amino acids. CDR3 region: CASSLVVGFVNEQFF. As DNA, the CDR3 is TGTGCCAGCAGCTTAGTTGTGGGCTTTGTTAATGAGCAGTTCTTC.

CDR3 residues: CASAPGAGRGVADTQYF. The CDR3 DNA reads TGTGCCAGCGCGCCGGGTGCGGGGAGAGGCGTAGCAGATACGCAGTATTTT. The chain combines TRBV11-1 with TRBJ2-3; TRBD2 is a possible D gene (6 bases). The germline V gene encodes CDR1 SGHAT and CDR2 FQDESV (reference sequence). V was clipped by 8 bases and J by 4 bases, with 25 bases between them. The CDR3 runs 17 residues.

This clone turned up a few times. This chain connects TRBV19 to TRBJ1-5, with D maybe TRBD1 (5 bases). Trimming shortened V by 3 bases and J by 9 bases, and 12 bases separated the two germline ends. Germline V gene data show CDR1 as LNHDA and CDR2 as SQIVND (reference sequence). The CDR3 has 13 residues. The CDR3 protein is CASSIRHGGPQHF. DNA of the CDR3: TGTGCCAGTAGTATCAGGCATGGGGGGCCCCAGCATTTT.

This clone was seen a few times. V usage is TRBV6-6 and J usage is TRBJ1-1, with D possibly being TRBD1 (5 bases). There are 15 residues in the CDR3. Germline V gene lookup returns CDR1 MNHNY and CDR2 SVGAGI (reference sequence). With 6 bases removed from V and 1 base from J, the gap between germline ends came to 15 bases. CDR3 residues: CASSQRPGPNTEAFF. Written as DNA, the CDR3 is TGTGCCAGCAGCCAACGGCCGGGACCGAACACTGAAGCTTTCTTT.

This chain uses TRBV27 with TRBJ2-6; TRBD1 aligns across 7 bases. Germline lookup yields CDR1 MNHEY and CDR2 SMNVEV (reference sequence). There are 15 residues in the CDR3. The V and J ends lost 9 bases and 1 base, in that order; junction bases with no gene match: 6. For the CDR3, the DNA is TGTGCCAGTCGGGACAGAATATCTGGGGCCAACGTCCTGACTTTC. Protein product: CASRDRISGANVLTF.

As DNA, the CDR3 is TGCAGTGCTGCCAGCCAAGAGACCCAGTACTTC. It codes for CSAASQETQYF. The V call is TRBV20-1, the J call TRBJ2-5; D is unresolved. The CDR3 sequence is 11 residues long. CDR1 is DFQATT, CDR2 SNEGSKA, per germline (reference sequence). Trimming shortened V by 5 bases and J by 1 base, and 5 bases separated the two germline ends.

V and J are TRBV4-2 and TRBJ2-7, with 10 nucleotides matching TRBD2. CDR3 length equals 16 residues. Germline loops: CDR1 LGHNA, CDR2 YNFKEQ. The J segment lost 2 bases and the V segment lost 0 bases, leaving 4 bases of the junction unmatched. The CDR3 DNA reads TGTGCCAGCAGCCAAGATGCCAGCGGGAGGGCCTACGAGCAGTACTTC. Protein product: CASSQDASGRAYEQYF.

The chain links TRBV18 to TRBJ1-5, with D tentatively TRBD1 (5 bases). V lost 2 bases and J 7 bases, leaving 18 bases between the germline ends. Germline lookup yields CDR1 KGHSH and CDR2 LQKENI. This CDR3 comprises 16 residues. CDR3 in amino acids: CASSPVRGGEGQPQHF. For the CDR3, the DNA is TGTGCCAGCTCACCAGTAAGGGGCGGGGAGGGCCAGCCCCAGCATTTT.

The chain has TRBV5-1 and TRBJ2-1; either TRBD1 or TRBD2 may supply D (6 bases each). Germline CDR1 reads SGHRS; CDR2 reads YFSETQ. The CDR3 spans 14 residues. Between the trimmed V and J ends, which lost 1 base and 9 bases, there was a span of 14 bases. CDR3 DNA: TGCGCCAGCAGCTTGCAAGGGGGGCCTATTGAGCAGTTCTTC. As protein: CASSLQGGPIEQFF.

The chain couples TRBV7-6 to TRBJ2-7, with D possibly TRBD1 on 6 matching bases. Looked up from germline, CDR1 is SGHVS and CDR2 is FNYEAQ. Trimming took 3 bases from V and 5 from J, leaving 14 bases between them. The CDR3 consists of 14 residues. CDR3 bases: TGTGCCAGCAGCTTCTTCAGGGGTACGGACGAGCAGTACTTC. It specifies CASSFFRGTDEQYF.

This chain's CDR3 is CSVAGLALNEQYF. For the CDR3, the DNA is TGCAGCGTTGCAGGACTAGCACTTAACGAGCAGTACTTC. V usage is TRBV29-1 and J usage is TRBJ2-7; 8 nucleotides agree with TRBD2. The J segment lost 5 bases and the V segment lost 4 bases, leaving 7 bases of the junction unmatched. This CDR3 region has 13 residues. The germline gives CDR1 SQVTM, CDR2 ANQGSEA.

J is TRBJ1-2 and V is TRBV7-8, with TRBD1 matching 9 bases. The CDR3 sequence is 13 residues long. Germline CDR1 reads SGHVS; CDR2 reads FQNEAQ. Trimming at V came to 7 bases and at J to 3 bases, leaving 3 bases not matched to a gene. CDR3 region: CASKRTGDYGYTF. The CDR3 DNA reads as TGTGCCAGCAAACGGACAGGGGACTATGGCTACACCTTC.

The chain is built from TRBV25-1 and TRBJ1-2, with 7 positions matching TRBD1. The germline gives CDR1 MGHDK, CDR2 SYGVNS. This CDR3 is built from 14 residues. The junction had 3 bases not matched to a gene; V was cut back by 3 bases and J by 2 bases. As DNA, the CDR3 is TGTGCCAGCAGTGATCCGACAGGGAACTATGGCTACACCTTC. It encodes CASSDPTGNYGYTF.